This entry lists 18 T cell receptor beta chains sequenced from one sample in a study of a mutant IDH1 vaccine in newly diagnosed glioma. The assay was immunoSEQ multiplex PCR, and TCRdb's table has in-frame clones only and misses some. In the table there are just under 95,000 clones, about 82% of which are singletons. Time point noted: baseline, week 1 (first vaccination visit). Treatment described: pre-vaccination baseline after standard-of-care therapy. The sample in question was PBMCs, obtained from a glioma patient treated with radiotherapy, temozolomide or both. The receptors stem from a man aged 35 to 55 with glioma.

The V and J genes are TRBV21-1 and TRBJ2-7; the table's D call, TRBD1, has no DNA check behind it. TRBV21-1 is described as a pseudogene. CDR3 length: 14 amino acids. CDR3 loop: CASSKGLQGYEQYF. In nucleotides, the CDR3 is TGTGCCAGCAGCAAAGGACTCCAGGGCTACGAGCAGTACTTC.

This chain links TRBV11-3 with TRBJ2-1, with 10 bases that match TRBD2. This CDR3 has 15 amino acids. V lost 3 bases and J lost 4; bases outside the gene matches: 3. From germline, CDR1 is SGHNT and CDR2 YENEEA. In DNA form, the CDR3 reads TGTGCCAGCAGCTTTGGGACTAGCGTTTACAATGAGCAGTTCTTC. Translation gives CASSFGTSVYNEQFF.

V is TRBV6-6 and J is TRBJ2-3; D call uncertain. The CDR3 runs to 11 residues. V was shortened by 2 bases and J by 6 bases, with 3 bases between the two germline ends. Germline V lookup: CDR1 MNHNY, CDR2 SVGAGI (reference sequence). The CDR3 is CASSYKDTQYF. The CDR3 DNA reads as TGTGCCAGCAGTTACAAGGATACGCAGTATTTT.

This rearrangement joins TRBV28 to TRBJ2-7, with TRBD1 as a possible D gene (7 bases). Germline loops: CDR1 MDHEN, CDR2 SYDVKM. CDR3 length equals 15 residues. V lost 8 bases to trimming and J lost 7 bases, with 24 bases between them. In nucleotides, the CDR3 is TGTGCCAGCGTAAGGGGGCGGGGAGTCCTACGGGAGCAGTACTTC. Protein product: CASVRGRGVLREQYF.

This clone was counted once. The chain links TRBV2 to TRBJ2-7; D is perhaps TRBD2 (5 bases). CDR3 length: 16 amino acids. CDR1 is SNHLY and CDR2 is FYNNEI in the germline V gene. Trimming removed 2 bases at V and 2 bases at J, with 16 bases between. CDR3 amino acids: CASSERFGRDPYEQYF. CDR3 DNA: TGTGCCAGCAGTGAACGTTTTGGACGGGATCCCTACGAGCAGTACTTC.

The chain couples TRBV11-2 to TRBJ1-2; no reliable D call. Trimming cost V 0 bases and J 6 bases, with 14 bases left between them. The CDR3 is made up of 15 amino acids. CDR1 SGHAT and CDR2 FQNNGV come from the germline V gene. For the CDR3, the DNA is TGTGCCAGCAGCTTAGATCCCTCGCGGAAGAATGGCTACACCTTC. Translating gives CASSLDPSRKNGYTF. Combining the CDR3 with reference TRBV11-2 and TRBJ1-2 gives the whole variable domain EAGVAQSPRYKIIEKRQSVAFWCNPISGHATLYWYQQILGQGPKLLIQFQNNGVVDDSQLPKDRFSAERLKGVDSTLKIQPAKLEDSAVYLCASSLDPSRKNGYTFGSGTRLTVV.

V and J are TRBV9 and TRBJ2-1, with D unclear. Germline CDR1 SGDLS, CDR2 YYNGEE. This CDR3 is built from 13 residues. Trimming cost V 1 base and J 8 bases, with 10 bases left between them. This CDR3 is CASSVSPAHEQFF. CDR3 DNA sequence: TGTGCCAGCAGCGTATCCCCTGCCCATGAGCAGTTCTTC. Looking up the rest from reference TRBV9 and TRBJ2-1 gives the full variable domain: DSGVTQTPKHLITATGQRVTLRCSPRSGDLSVYWYQQSLDQGLQFLIQYYNGEERAKGNILERFSAQQFPDLHSELNLSSLELGDSALYFCASSVSPAHEQFFGPGTRLTVL.

The CDR3 loop reads CASNPSGSPYNEQFF. The CDR3 DNA follows: TGTGCCAGCAACCCTAGCGGGAGCCCCTACAATGAGCAGTTCTTC. The chain employs TRBV2 and TRBJ2-1, with 10 bases identical to TRBD2. CDR1 is SNHLY, CDR2 FYNNEI, per germline. The CDR3 is 15 amino acids. J gave up 2 bases and V 7 bases, and 5 bases lay outside the gene matches.

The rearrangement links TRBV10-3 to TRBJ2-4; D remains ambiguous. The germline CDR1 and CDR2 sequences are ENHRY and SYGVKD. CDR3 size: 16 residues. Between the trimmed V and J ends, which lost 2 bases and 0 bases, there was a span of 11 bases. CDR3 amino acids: CAISEDILLAKNIQYF. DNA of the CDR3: TGTGCCATCAGTGAGGATATTCTCTTAGCCAAAAACATTCAGTACTTC.

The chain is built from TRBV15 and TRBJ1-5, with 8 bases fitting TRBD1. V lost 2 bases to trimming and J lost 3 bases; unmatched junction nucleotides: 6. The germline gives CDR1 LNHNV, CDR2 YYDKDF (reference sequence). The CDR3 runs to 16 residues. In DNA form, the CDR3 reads TGTGCCACCAGCAGAACCGGGACAGGCTACAATCAGCCCCAGCATTTT. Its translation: CATSRTGTGYNQPQHF.

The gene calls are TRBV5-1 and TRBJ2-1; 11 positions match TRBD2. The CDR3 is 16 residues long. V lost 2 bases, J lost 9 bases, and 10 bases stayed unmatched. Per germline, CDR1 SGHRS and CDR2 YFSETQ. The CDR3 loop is CASSFTSGSSSGEQFF. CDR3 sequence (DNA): TGCGCCAGCAGCTTCACTAGCGGGAGTTCCTCCGGTGAGCAGTTCTTC. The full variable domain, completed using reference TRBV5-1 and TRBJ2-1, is KAGVTQTPRYLIKTRGQQVTLSCSPISGHRSVSWYQQTPGQGLQFLFEYFSETQRNKGNFPGRFSGRQFSNSRSEMNVSTLELGDSALYLCASSFTSGSSSGEQFFGPGTRLTVL.

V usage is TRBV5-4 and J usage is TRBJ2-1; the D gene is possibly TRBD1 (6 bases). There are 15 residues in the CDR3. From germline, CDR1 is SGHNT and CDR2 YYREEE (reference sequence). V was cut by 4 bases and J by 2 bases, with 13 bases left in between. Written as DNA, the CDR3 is TGTGCCAGCAGCATGGACAGAATAACCTACAATGAGCAGTTCTTC. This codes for CASSMDRITYNEQFF. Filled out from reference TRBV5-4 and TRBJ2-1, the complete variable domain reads ETGVTQSPTHLIKTRGQQVTLRCSSQSGHNTVSWYQQALGQGPQFIFQYYREEENGRGNFPPRFSGLQFPNYSSELNVNALELDDSALYLCASSMDRITYNEQFFGPGTRLTVL.

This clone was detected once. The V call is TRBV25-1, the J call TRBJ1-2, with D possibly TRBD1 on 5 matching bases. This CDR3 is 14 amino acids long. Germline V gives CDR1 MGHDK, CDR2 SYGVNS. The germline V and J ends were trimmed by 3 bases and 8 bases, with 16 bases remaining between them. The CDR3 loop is CASSEGTATRGYTF. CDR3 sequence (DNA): TGTGCCAGCAGTGAGGGGACGGCCACTCGGGGCTACACCTTC.

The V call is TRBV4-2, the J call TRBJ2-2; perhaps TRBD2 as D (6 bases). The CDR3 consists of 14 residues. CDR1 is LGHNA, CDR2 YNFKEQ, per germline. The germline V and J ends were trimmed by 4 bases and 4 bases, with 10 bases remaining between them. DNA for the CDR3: TGTGCCAGCAGCCCAGGACTAACCACCGGGGAGCTGTTTTTT. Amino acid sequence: CASSPGLTTGELFF.

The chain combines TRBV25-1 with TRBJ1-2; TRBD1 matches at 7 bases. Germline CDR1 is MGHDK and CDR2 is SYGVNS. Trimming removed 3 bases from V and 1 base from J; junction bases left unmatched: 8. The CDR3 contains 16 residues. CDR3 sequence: CASSESGGRINYGYTF. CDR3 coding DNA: TGTGCCAGCAGTGAGTCAGGGGGGAGAATTAACTATGGCTACACCTTC.

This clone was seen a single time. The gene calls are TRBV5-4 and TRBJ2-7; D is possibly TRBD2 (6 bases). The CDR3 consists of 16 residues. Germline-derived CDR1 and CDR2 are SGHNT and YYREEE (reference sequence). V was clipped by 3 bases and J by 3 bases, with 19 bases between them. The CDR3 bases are TGTGCCAGCAGCTCCGCCGCTACGGGAGTTGTCTACGAGCAGTACTTC. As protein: CASSSAATGVVYEQYF. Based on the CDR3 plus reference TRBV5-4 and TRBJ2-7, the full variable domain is ETGVTQSPTHLIKTRGQQVTLRCSSQSGHNTVSWYQQALGQGPQFIFQYYREEENGRGNFPPRFSGLQFPNYSSELNVNALELDDSALYLCASSSAATGVVYEQYFGPGTRLTVT.

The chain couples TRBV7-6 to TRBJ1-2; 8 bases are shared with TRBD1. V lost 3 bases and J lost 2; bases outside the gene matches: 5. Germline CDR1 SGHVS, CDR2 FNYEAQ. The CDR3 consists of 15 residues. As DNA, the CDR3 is TGTGCCAGCAGCTTTGACAGGGGCCCGAACTATGGCTACACCTTC. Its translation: CASSFDRGPNYGYTF. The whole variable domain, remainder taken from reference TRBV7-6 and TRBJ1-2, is GAGVSQSPRYKVTKRGQDVALRCDPISGHVSLYWYRQALGQGPEFLTYFNYEAQQDKSGLPNDRFSAERPEGSISTLTIQRTEQRDSAMYRCASSFDRGPNYGYTFGSGTRLTVV.

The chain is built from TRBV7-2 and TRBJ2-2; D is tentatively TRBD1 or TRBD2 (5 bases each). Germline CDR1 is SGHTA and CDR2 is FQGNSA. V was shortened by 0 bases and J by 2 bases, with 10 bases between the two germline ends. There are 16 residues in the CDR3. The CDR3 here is CASSLAGAANTGELFF. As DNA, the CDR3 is TGTGCCAGCAGCTTAGCCGGGGCAGCTAACACCGGGGAGCTGTTTTTT.